This T cell receptor (beta chain) was documented in a study of shared clonotypes between healthy human individuals. Those who donated, Caucasian adults without exception, all lived in Nashville, Tennessee. Over several immunoSEQ plates, each subset's genomic DNA was distributed in even portions. Clones were read by immunoSEQ multiplex PCR, and TCRdb kept only the in-frame ones, dropping some. The data hold some 2 million clones, with 95% observed a single time. The count of this clone is one. This clonotype originated in a man younger than 35 in good health. The sequenced sample was naive CD4+ T cells sorted from blood. Described subset: CD45RA+ positively selected.

CDR3 residues: CAWSLAGGETQYF. The DNA of the CDR3 is TGTGCCTGGAGCCTAGCGGGGGGAGAGACCCAGTACTTC. V gene TRBV30 combines with J gene TRBJ2-5; 11 nucleotides line up with TRBD2. The germline V gene has CDR1 GTSNPN and CDR2 SVGIG (reference sequence). J was trimmed by 4 bases and V by 3 bases; bases with no gene match: 1. This CDR3 has 13 amino acids.